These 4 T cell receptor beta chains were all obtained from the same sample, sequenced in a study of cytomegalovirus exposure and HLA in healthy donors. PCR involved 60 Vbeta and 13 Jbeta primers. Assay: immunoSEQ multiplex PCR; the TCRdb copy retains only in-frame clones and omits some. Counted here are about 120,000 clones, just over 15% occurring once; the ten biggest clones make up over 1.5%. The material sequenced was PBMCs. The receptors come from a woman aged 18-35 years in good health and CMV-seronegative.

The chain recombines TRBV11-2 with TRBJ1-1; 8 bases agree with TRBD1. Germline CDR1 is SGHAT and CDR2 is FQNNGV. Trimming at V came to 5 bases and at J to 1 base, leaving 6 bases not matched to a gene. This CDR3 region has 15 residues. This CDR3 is CASSPGQGPNTEAFF. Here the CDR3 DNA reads TGTGCCAGCAGCCCCGGACAGGGCCCGAACACTGAAGCTTTCTTT.

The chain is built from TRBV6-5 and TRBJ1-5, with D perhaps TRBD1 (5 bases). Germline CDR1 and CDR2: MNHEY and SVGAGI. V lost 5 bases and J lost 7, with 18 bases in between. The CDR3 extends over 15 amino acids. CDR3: CASSPSPRAGQPQHF. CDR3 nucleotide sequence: TGTGCCAGCAGTCCATCCCCCAGGGCCGGACAGCCCCAGCATTTT.

The CDR3 DNA reads as TGTGCCAGCAAGGCGGAGGTACCGATCTACGAGCAGTACTTC. Translating gives CASKAEVPIYEQYF. The chain uses TRBV21-1 and TRBJ2-7; the table's D gene call, TRBD2, was not cross checked with the DNA. TRBV21-1 is noted as a pseudogene. This CDR3 is 14 amino acids long.

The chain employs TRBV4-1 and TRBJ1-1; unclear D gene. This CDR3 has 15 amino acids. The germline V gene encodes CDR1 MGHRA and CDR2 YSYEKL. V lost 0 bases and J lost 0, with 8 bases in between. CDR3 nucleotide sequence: TGCGCCAGCAGCCAAGAAGGAGGAATGAACACTGAAGCTTTCTTT. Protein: CASSQEGGMNTEAFF.